This TCR beta chain originates from a study of blood T cell repertoires in COVID-19. About the study: The United States, Italy and Spain were the sources of the acute and convalescent COVID-19 samples. From T cells, B-cell-depleted T cells, or PBMCs came the material, which was cDNA or gDNA.

CDR3 length equals 17 residues. As processed by the authors: Researchers report that nucleated cell counts were estimated from reference gene primer amplification. The table came from immunoSEQ multiplex PCR; TCRdb's copy has only in-frame clones and leaves some out. D and trimming were read from the DNA, whereas the V and J calls and clone size are those reported in that table. The sample includes about 260,000 clones, approximately 90% of them seen just once. This chain connects TRBV21-1 to TRBJ2-3; no check of the table's D call, TRBD2, against the DNA was made. TRBV21-1 is recorded as a pseudogene. This sequence was found in a woman aged 40 to 49 with acute or convalescent COVID-19. Sequencing input: peripheral blood. CDR3 loop: CASSKKTGLANTDTQYF. Here the CDR3 DNA reads TGTGCCAGCAGCAAAAAGACGGGACTAGCGAACACAGATACGCAGTATTTT.